What follows are 10 T cell receptor beta chains derived from one specimen sequenced in a study of T cell changes during pregnancy in multiple sclerosis. TCRdb keeps only in-frame clones here, not all; method: immunoSEQ multiplex PCR. The table lists 40,000 to 45,000 clones, roughly 94% of them singletons, with 1.5% to 2% in the top ten. This specimen consisted of peripheral blood, obtained in the third trimester of pregnancy. These receptor sequences come from a female donor with multiple sclerosis, enrolled in a pregnancy study.

The chain is built from TRBV27 and TRBJ2-5, with D perhaps matching TRBD2 (6 bases). CDR3 length: 14 amino acids. The V gene lost 2 bases and the J gene lost 4 bases, with 11 bases spanning the gap. Germline CDR1 is MNHEY and CDR2 is SMNVEV (reference sequence). The CDR3 nucleotides read TGTGCCAGCAGTTTAGGAGGGAGGCGAGAGACCCAGTACTTC. This gives the protein CASSLGGRRETQYF.

This sequence joins TRBV16 and TRBJ1-6; TRBD1 might be the D (6 bases). Germline V lookup: CDR1 KGHSY, CDR2 FQNENV. The V end was cut by 1 base, the J end by 7 bases, with 8 bases between. This CDR3 has 14 residues. The CDR3 nucleotides read TGTGCCAGCAGCCAATTCCAGGGGAATTCACCCCTCCACTTT. Translated, it gives CASSQFQGNSPLHF.

This rearrangement joins TRBV6-5 to TRBJ2-7, with D hard to call. The CDR3 loop spans 11 amino acids. CDR1 MNHEY and CDR2 SVGAGI come from the germline V gene. Deletions cut 5 bases from V and 3 bases from J, with 5 bases between. This CDR3 is CASSNSYEQYF. The CDR3 DNA sequence: TGTGCCAGCAGTAACAGCTACGAGCAGTACTTC.

The count of this clone is one. Here the CDR3 DNA reads TGTGCCAGTACAACAGGGGCGGGTGGCTACACCTTC. The encoded protein is CASTTGAGGYTF. The chain joins TRBV19 to TRBJ1-2, with TRBD1 matching over 7 bases. The CDR3 runs to 12 residues. The trim removed 7 bases at V and 7 bases at J, leaving 6 bases unmatched. The germline V gene encodes CDR1 LNHDA and CDR2 SQIVND (reference sequence).

The chain carries TRBV5-5 and TRBJ2-1, with 14 bases that match TRBD2. After removal of 2 bases from V and 10 bases from J, the junction contained 5 bases not matched to a gene. This CDR3 contains 15 residues. Germline V CDR1 and CDR2: SGHKS, YYEKEE (reference sequence). The CDR3 sequence is CASSLRTSGGREQFF. CDR3 coding DNA: TGTGCCAGCAGCTTAAGGACTAGCGGGGGGCGGGAGCAGTTCTTC. The full variable domain, with the rest looked up from reference TRBV5-5 and TRBJ2-1, is DAGVTQSPTHLIKTRGQQVTLRCSPISGHKSVSWYQQVLGQGPQFIFQYYEKEERGRGNFPDRFSARQFPNYSSELNVNALLLGDSALYLCASSLRTSGGREQFFGPGTRLTVL.

J is TRBJ1-2 and V is TRBV5-5, with 9 bases lining up with TRBD1. Germline-derived CDR1 and CDR2 are SGHKS and YYEKEE (reference sequence). Losses at the gene ends were 4 bases for V and 2 bases for J; bases not matched to a gene: 12. CDR3 length equals 17 residues. In DNA form, the CDR3 reads TGTGCCAGCAGCCTGACTAGGGGACAGGGAAAGAACTATGGCTACACCTTC. Translation gives CASSLTRGQGKNYGYTF.

V and J are TRBV10-3 and TRBJ1-4; 9 bases fit TRBD1. This CDR3 comprises 18 residues. CDR1 and CDR2 from the germline V gene are ENHRY and SYGVKD. V trimming: 0 bases; J trimming: 0 bases; junction bases outside the gene matches: 5. CDR3 region: CAISESGGQGATNEKLFF. In nucleotides, the CDR3 is TGTGCCATCAGTGAGTCGGGGGGACAGGGTGCAACTAATGAAAAACTGTTTTTT.

V and J are TRBV5-1 and TRBJ2-5; 8 bases agree with TRBD1. Germline-derived CDR1 and CDR2 are SGHRS and YFSETQ. The V and J ends lost 5 bases and 5 bases, in that order; junction bases with no gene match: 8. The CDR3 loop spans 14 amino acids. The CDR3 DNA sequence: TGCGCCAGCAGGTACAGGGGGATCGGGGAGACCCAGTACTTC. Amino acid sequence: CASRYRGIGETQYF.

The chain recombines TRBV7-3 with TRBJ1-1, with 7 bases identical to TRBD1. Looked up from germline, CDR1 is SGHTA and CDR2 is FQGTGA. There are 14 residues in the CDR3. V shed 7 bases, J shed 0 bases, and the junction held 5 bases outside the gene matches. CDR3 residues: CASTGQAVNTEAFF. The CDR3 coding sequence is TGTGCCAGCACCGGACAGGCCGTGAACACTGAAGCTTTCTTT.

The J gene is TRBJ2-5, the V gene TRBV7-2; 7 nucleotides match TRBD1. The CDR3 is 13 amino acids. Germline lookup yields CDR1 SGHTA and CDR2 FQGNSA. The junction had 4 bases not matched to a gene; V was cut back by 6 bases and J by 3 bases. CDR3 sequence: CASRRQGEETQYF. The CDR3 DNA sequence: TGTGCCAGCAGGCGACAGGGAGAAGAGACCCAGTACTTC. Together with reference TRBV7-2 and TRBJ2-5, the CDR3 gives the full variable domain: GAGVSQSPSNKVTEKGKDVELRCDPISGHTALYWYRQSLGQGLEFLIYFQGNSAPDKSGLPSDRFSAERTGGSVSTLTIQRTQQEDSAVYLCASRRQGEETQYFGPGTRLLVL.